The 16 T cell receptor beta chains reported below all come from one sample, sequenced in a study of T cell repertoires in cytomegalovirus infection (dated by TCRdb to the late 2010s). The treatment or condition label of this sample denotes: in vitro stimulation with specific CMV peptide epitopes to enrich CMV-specific T cells. The run used an Illumina HiSeq 1500. The public reads were quality trimmed at Q25 with fastp and then assembled into clones with MiXCR by TCRdb, keeping productive beta chains. Every entry covers one CDR3 protein and lists the most common genes and DNA from its rows. For this sample there are approximately 910,000 distinct CDR3 sequences; approximately 31% appear just once. Around an eighth of the sample comes from the top ten. The antigens for these receptors are not known. The starting material was cultured CD8+ T cells from PBMCs, obtained from culture after CMV antigen stimulation. Receptor source: a human donor in good health (CMV status not recorded). Some clones in this sample may be carry-over from other donors' samples.

This rearrangement joins TRBV2 to TRBJ2-1, with 9 bases matching TRBD1. The ends lost 8 bases at V and 4 bases at J; junction bases unmatched: 6. The CDR3 loop spans 14 amino acids. Germline lookup yields CDR1 SNHLY and CDR2 FYNNEI. The CDR3 DNA sequence: TGTGCCAGCCCCGGGACAGGGATATACAATGAGCAGTTCTTC. Translating it yields CASPGTGIYNEQFF.

This clonotype was found a few times. The chain links TRBV5-1 to TRBJ2-7; 7 bases line up with TRBD1. This CDR3 has 14 residues. The ends lost 4 bases at V and 2 bases at J; junction bases unmatched: 6. CDR1 is SGHRS and CDR2 is YFSETQ in the germline V gene. The chain's CDR3 is CASSNRDSPYEQYF. DNA for the CDR3: TGCGCCAGCAGCAACCGGGACAGCCCCTACGAGCAGTACTTC.

This clonotype was seen a single time. A much larger clonotype is one base distant, so this may be a read error. The gene calls are TRBV7-2 and TRBJ1-1, with D maybe TRBD1 (5 bases). CDR3 length: 14 residues. The germline CDR1 and CDR2 sequences are SGHTA and FQGNSA. The V gene lost 3 bases and the J gene lost 6 bases, with 14 bases spanning the gap. This chain's CDR3 is CASSLTGRGAEAFF. The CDR3 nucleotides are TGTGCCAGCAGCTTGACGGGGAGGGGCGCTGAAGCTTTCTTT.

This chain connects TRBV6-2 or TRBV6-3 to TRBJ1-5, with a weak D call TRBD1 (5 bases). V was trimmed by 4 bases and J by 7 bases, leaving 17 bases between them. The CDR3 has 15 residues. Germline lookup yields CDR1 MNHEY and CDR2 SVGEGT. The CDR3 loop is CASSSPPDQGQPQHF. The CDR3 bases are TGTGCCAGCAGTTCTCCGCCAGATCAGGGCCAGCCCCAGCATTTT.

V is TRBV12-3 or TRBV12-4 and J is TRBJ1-1; 8 bases map to TRBD1. This CDR3 is 12 amino acids long. J was trimmed by 11 bases and V by 6 bases; bases with no gene match: 8. CDR3 DNA sequence: TGTGCCAGCAGGTGGGGACAGGATCATGCTTTCTTT. This gives the protein CASRWGQDHAFF.

CDR3 in amino acids: CASSLGVGAPNTEAFF. The CDR3 bases are TGTGCCAGCAGTCTAGGGGTGGGGGCGCCAAACACTGAAGCTTTCTTT. V and J are TRBV27 and TRBJ1-1, with a possible D match to TRBD1 (6 bases). The CDR3 totals 16 residues. Trimming cost V 5 bases and J 2 bases, with 18 bases left between them. Germline V gene sequence: CDR1 MNHEY, CDR2 SMNVEV (reference sequence).

This chain connects TRBV7-6 to TRBJ1-4; D not resolved. This CDR3 is 12 amino acids long. From germline, CDR1 is SGHVS and CDR2 FNYEAQ. V lost 4 bases and J 8 bases, leaving 8 bases between the germline ends. Here the CDR3 DNA reads TGTGCCAGCAGCTCCCTCAGGGAAAAACTGTTTTTT. It encodes CASSSLREKLFF.

This clonotype was detected ten times or more. The V call is TRBV20-1, the J call TRBJ2-5, with TRBD2 matching 7 bases. The J segment lost 5 bases and the V segment lost 0 bases, leaving 15 bases of the junction unmatched. CDR3 length: 17 amino acids. The germline CDR1 and CDR2 sequences are DFQATT and SNEGSKA (reference sequence). CDR3 DNA: TGCAGTGCTAGAGATAGTCTGTATGGGGGGGGGGTGGAGACCCAGTACTTC. Protein: CSARDSLYGGGVETQYF.

This clonotype was seen more than once but under ten times. The J gene is TRBJ2-1, the V gene TRBV7-3, with D possibly being TRBD1 (5 bases). The germline V gene encodes CDR1 SGHTA and CDR2 FQGTGA. The ends were cut back, 5 bases at V and 5 bases at J, with 16 bases in the middle. The CDR3 consists of 15 residues. The CDR3: CASSPPGPRDNEQFF. The DNA of the CDR3 is TGTGCCAGCAGCCCCCCAGGCCCCAGGGACAATGAGCAGTTCTTC.

The V call is TRBV6-2 or TRBV6-3, the J call TRBJ2-2; the D call may be TRBD1 or TRBD2 (5 bases each). Germline V gives CDR1 MNHEY, CDR2 SVGEGT. V dropped 6 bases and J dropped 6 bases, with 11 bases sitting between them. CDR3 length: 13 residues. Here the CDR3 DNA reads TGTGCCAGCAGGGGGACCGTCTCCGGGGAGCTGTTTTTT. Its protein product is CASRGTVSGELFF.

The rearrangement uses TRBV27 and TRBJ2-5; D perhaps matches TRBD2 (5 bases). V dropped 2 bases and J dropped 1 base, with 14 bases sitting between them. CDR1 is MNHEY, CDR2 SMNVEV, per germline (reference sequence). This CDR3 contains 16 residues. The DNA for the CDR3 is TGTGCCAGCAGTTTAACTGGCGCGGGTGGCCAAGAGACCCAGTACTTC. It translates to CASSLTGAGGQETQYF.

This clonotype was recorded many times. The J gene is TRBJ2-7, the V gene TRBV12-3 or TRBV12-4, with TRBD1 identical over 7 bases. V dropped 4 bases and J dropped 2; count of bases not matched to a gene: 5. There are 14 residues in the CDR3. CDR3 sequence: CASSYGTATYEQYV. In DNA, the CDR3 is TGTGCCAGCAGTTACGGGACAGCCACCTACGAGCAGTACGTC.

This clonotype was seen ten or more times. The chain couples TRBV5-1 to TRBJ2-1; 9 bases align to TRBD2. The CDR3 spans 19 residues. CDR1 is SGHRS, CDR2 YFSETQ, per germline. V trimming: 0 bases; J trimming: 7 bases; junction bases outside the gene matches: 17. CDR3 bases: TGCGCCAGCAGCTTGGGATGGTCCCTAGCGGGGCGGTCAGCGAATGAGCAGTTCTTC. It yields the protein CASSLGWSLAGRSANEQFF.

J is TRBJ1-2 and V is TRBV6-2 or TRBV6-3; unclear D gene. Germline assignment: CDR1 MNHEY and CDR2 SVGEGT. This CDR3 is built from 14 residues. Trimming took 4 bases from V and 4 from J, leaving 13 bases between them. Here the CDR3 DNA reads TGTGCCAGCAGTTTGGCCAGGAGAAGCTATGGCTACACCTTC. Residues: CASSLARRSYGYTF.

The chain joins TRBV2 to TRBJ2-1; D gene ambiguous. The CDR3 extends over 12 amino acids. V lost 11 bases to trimming and J lost 9 bases, with 17 bases between them. Germline V gives CDR1 SNHLY, CDR2 FYNNEI. The CDR3 DNA follows: TGTGCCTCTCTCCCGGGCTACGGTGAGCAGTTCTTC. This sequence encodes CASLPGYGEQFF. The whole variable domain, filled in from reference TRBV2 and TRBJ2-1, reads EPEVTQTPSHQVTQMGQEVILRCVPISNHLYFYWYRQILGQKVEFLVSFYNNEISEKSEIFDDQFSVERPDGSNFTLKIRSTKLEDSAMYFCASLPGYGEQFFGPGTRLTVL.

The gene calls are TRBV24-1 and TRBJ2-5; a weak D match, TRBD2 (6 bases). The length of the CDR3 is 15 residues. The germline V gene encodes CDR1 KGHDR and CDR2 SFDVKD. Trimming pared 3 bases from V and 2 bases from J, leaving 12 bases between. The DNA of the CDR3 is TGTGCCACCAGTGATCGGAGGGTTCGGCAAGAGACCCAGTACTTC. It encodes CATSDRRVRQETQYF.